This entry lists 32 T cell receptor beta chains sequenced from one sample in a study of human T cells and chemical hapten exposure. Time point denoted: patch test 3, about 24 weeks after DPC sensitization. This sample's treatment: therapeutic diphenylcyclopropenone sensitization with weekly scalp DPC. Using its own MiXCR run on the RACE reads, TCRdb lists one record per CDR3 protein. The repertoire consists of about 90,000 distinct CDR3 sequences, with roughly 10% occurring once and the leading ten covering approximately 1.1%. The sequencing here drew on whole blood, taken in connection with sensitization to the hapten diphenylcyclopropenone (DPC). The receptors stem from a woman aged 25 to 39 with alopecia areata. Some clones in this sample may be carry-over from other donors' samples.

This clonotype was detected only once. J is TRBJ2-3 and V is TRBV20-1, with 11 positions matching TRBD2. The CDR3 runs 15 residues. V trimming: 6 bases; J trimming: 4 bases; junction bases outside the gene matches: 9. Looked up from germline, CDR1 is DFQATT and CDR2 is SNEGSKA (reference sequence). DNA for the CDR3: TGCAGTGCCATCCTAGCGGGGGGACTCTCAGATACGCAGTATTTT. This encodes CSAILAGGLSDTQYF.

The chain combines TRBV12-5 with TRBJ1-6, with TRBD1 as a possible D gene (6 bases). V lost 1 base and J lost 0, with 13 bases in between. This CDR3 contains 18 residues. From germline, CDR1 is LGHNT and CDR2 FRNRAP. CDR3 amino acids: CASGLASRQVSYNSPLHF. Written as DNA, the CDR3 is TGTGCTAGTGGTTTGGCATCAAGACAGGTCTCCTATAATTCACCCCTCCACTTT.

This clonotype was seen a few times. A much larger clone sits a single nucleotide away, making a read error possible. The chain links TRBV7-6 to TRBJ2-1; tentatively, D is TRBD2 (7 bases). The CDR3 contains 15 residues. V was pared by 7 bases and J by 9 bases, with 22 bases between. CDR1 and CDR2 (germline): SGHVS, FNYEAQ. The CDR3 protein is CASTDRTGGVSEQFF. The DNA for the CDR3 is TGTGCCAGCACCGATCGGACGGGGGGCGTCTCTGAGCAGTTCTTC.

This clonotype showed up just a few times. The chain recombines TRBV19 with TRBJ2-2, with 11 bases matching TRBD2. The CDR3 is made up of 15 amino acids. Germline V CDR1 and CDR2: LNHDA, SQIVND (reference sequence). Unmatched junction bases numbered 6, after V lost 6 bases and J lost 6 bases. The CDR3 sequence is CASSPALAGAGELFF. The CDR3 nucleotides are TGTGCCAGTAGCCCAGCACTAGCGGGAGCCGGGGAGCTGTTTTTT.

This clonotype showed up many times. The chain uses TRBV28 and TRBJ2-7; no reliable D call. This CDR3 is built from 11 residues. Germline CDR1 and CDR2: MDHEN and SYDVKM. Trimming took off 5 bases at V and 4 bases at J, with 6 bases between the two ends. DNA for the CDR3: TGTGCCAGCAGTGGAAGATACGAGCAGTACGTC. This translates into CASSGRYEQYV.

The chain employs TRBV3-1 and TRBJ2-1, with TRBD2 identical over 10 bases. Trimming took 4 bases from V and 7 from J; bases not matched to a gene: 13. Germline loops: CDR1 LGHDT, CDR2 YNNKEL (reference sequence). CDR3 length: 17 amino acids. CDR3 coding DNA: TGTGCCAGCAGCCCGACGGAGCGGGGGGGCTCTAGAAATGAGCAGTTCTTC. This gives the protein CASSPTERGGSRNEQFF.

The sample holds many counts of this clonotype. The J gene is TRBJ1-2, the V gene TRBV7-9; D is perhaps TRBD1 (5 bases). The CDR3 loop spans 14 amino acids. Germline V gene data show CDR1 as SEHNR and CDR2 as FQNEAQ (reference sequence). Between the trimmed V and J ends, which lost 3 bases and 4 bases, there was a span of 12 bases. Here the CDR3 DNA reads TGTGCCAGCAGCTTTTCAGGGAACGCCTATGGCTACACCTTC. The encoded protein is CASSFSGNAYGYTF.

This clonotype was seen many times. The chain employs TRBV2 and TRBJ1-5, with D unclear. Germline lookup yields CDR1 SNHLY and CDR2 FYNNEI. V gave up 6 bases and J gave up 0 bases, with 6 bases separating them. CDR3 length: 13 amino acids. CDR3 coding DNA: TGTGCCAGCAGACTCACTAGCAATCAGCCCCAGCATTTT. As protein: CASRLTSNQPQHF.

This clonotype has a handful of counts. This chain links TRBV7-2 with TRBJ2-1; D gene unclear. The CDR3 has 13 amino acids. Germline V gene data show CDR1 as SGHTA and CDR2 as FQGNSA. V lost 4 bases to trimming and J lost 3 bases, with 7 bases between them. As DNA, the CDR3 is TGTGCCAGCAGCTCATCAGGCTACAATGAGCAGTTCTTC. Residues: CASSSSGYNEQFF.

This clonotype was found many times. This sequence joins TRBV19 and TRBJ2-3; the D gene is possibly TRBD1 (5 bases). Germline lookup yields CDR1 LNHDA and CDR2 SQIVND (reference sequence). The V end lost 3 bases, the J end lost 0 bases, and 7 bases lay between the germline ends. The CDR3 runs 14 residues. The CDR3 DNA follows: TGTGCCAGTAGTATCGACAGCAGCACAGATACGCAGTATTTT. Its translation is CASSIDSSTDTQYF.

This clonotype has more than one count but fewer than ten. This chain uses TRBV3-1 with TRBJ1-2; D not certain. Germline assignment: CDR1 LGHDT and CDR2 YNNKEL (reference sequence). V lost 1 base and J 8 bases, leaving 14 bases between the germline ends. The CDR3 runs 14 residues. Here the CDR3 reads CASSQGLPPRGYTF. The CDR3 DNA reads as TGTGCCAGCAGCCAAGGTCTCCCGCCGCGGGGCTACACCTTC.

This clonotype was observed a handful of times. The CDR3 reads CASASGDSGELFF. The CDR3 region has the DNA TGTGCTAGTGCCTCCGGGGATTCCGGGGAGCTGTTTTTT. This chain uses TRBV12-5 with TRBJ2-2, with D perhaps matching TRBD2 (5 bases). The CDR3 sequence is 13 residues long. The V end was cut by 7 bases, the J end by 6 bases, with 12 bases between. Germline V gene sequence: CDR1 LGHNT, CDR2 FRNRAP.

The chain is built from TRBV7-3 and TRBJ2-1, with a possible D match to TRBD2 (5 bases). This CDR3 comprises 15 residues. Germline V gene lookup returns CDR1 SGHTA and CDR2 FQGTGA. V was shortened by 5 bases and J by 5 bases, with 16 bases between the two germline ends. CDR3 in amino acids: CASSPRVIRDNEQFF. CDR3 nucleotide sequence: TGTGCCAGCAGCCCGAGGGTAATTAGGGACAATGAGCAGTTCTTC.

In its sample, this clonotype was seen a few times. The rearrangement uses TRBV19 and TRBJ2-1; 7 nucleotides agree with TRBD2. This CDR3 is built from 14 residues. Trimming at V came to 3 bases and at J to 4 bases, leaving 3 bases not matched to a gene. CDR1 is LNHDA, CDR2 SQIVND, per germline (reference sequence). CDR3 DNA: TGTGCCAGTAGTATCTCTAGCGGATACAATGAGCAGTTCTTC. Translated, it gives CASSISSGYNEQFF.

This clonotype has ten or more counts. This sequence joins TRBV6-2 or TRBV6-3 and TRBJ2-7; 8 bases line up with TRBD2. This CDR3 is 18 amino acids long. The germline V gene has CDR1 MNHEY and CDR2 SVGEGT. V was clipped by 0 bases and J by 0 bases; unmatched bases: 10. The CDR3 bases are TGTGCCAGCAGTTACTCGGGGGGGTCCCTAGCGGGCTCCTACGAGCAGTACTTC. It encodes CASSYSGGSLAGSYEQYF.

The V gene is TRBV14, the J gene TRBJ2-3, with 9 bases fitting TRBD2. This CDR3 region has 17 residues. The germline V gene encodes CDR1 SGHDN and CDR2 FVKESK. Unmatched junction bases numbered 8, after V lost 0 bases and J lost 4 bases. Here the CDR3 DNA reads TGTGCCAGCAGCCAAGATCGGGAAGCGGGAGGCTCAGATACGCAGTATTTT. Residues: CASSQDREAGGSDTQYF.

V usage is TRBV24-1 and J usage is TRBJ2-3, with 7 bases lining up with TRBD2. The CDR3 is made up of 13 amino acids. After removal of 7 bases from V and 8 bases from J, the junction contained 8 bases not matched to a gene. Per the germline V gene, CDR1 is KGHDR and CDR2 is SFDVKD. CDR3 DNA: TGTGCCACCAGCTATCGGACTAGTGCTACGCAGTATTTT. It translates to CATSYRTSATQYF.

V is TRBV4-2 and J is TRBJ1-1, with D unresolved. V shed 5 bases and J shed 1 base, with 8 bases lying between them. The CDR3 length is 13 residues. In germline, CDR1 is LGHNA, CDR2 YNFKEQ. In nucleotides, the CDR3 is TGTGCCAGCAGCAAGGATCAGAACACTGAAGCTTTCTTT. Protein product: CASSKDQNTEAFF.

This chain uses TRBV6-1 with TRBJ2-7, with 9 bases fitting TRBD1. The V segment lost 4 bases and the J segment 0 bases; nucleotides outside the gene matches: 7. CDR1 is MNHNS and CDR2 is SASEGT in the germline V gene. This CDR3 has 16 residues. The CDR3 DNA sequence: TGTGCCAGCAGTGTCGGACAGGGGCCGAGCTCCTACGAGCAGTACTTC. Amino acid sequence: CASSVGQGPSSYEQYF.

This clonotype was observed many times. V is TRBV7-2 and J is TRBJ2-5; the D is unclear. Trimming stripped 5 bases from V and 1 base from J, with 11 bases between. This CDR3 has 14 amino acids. Per the germline V gene, CDR1 is SGHTA and CDR2 is FQGNSA. The CDR3 region is CASSRRVRQETQYF. CDR3 nucleotides: TGTGCCAGCAGCCGTCGGGTCCGCCAAGAGACCCAGTACTTC.

Regarding this clonotype: An end of the junction differs from the germline gene, which may be a read error. V is TRBV28 and J is TRBJ1-5; 8 nucleotides match TRBD1. The germline gives CDR1 MDHEN, CDR2 SYDVKM. The CDR3 runs 16 residues. Here the CDR3 DNA reads TGTGCCAACAGTCTCGTGACAGGGGCTACGCTTCAGCCCCAGCATTTT. As protein: CANSLVTGATLQPQHF.

This clonotype was seen repeatedly, ten times or more. The rearrangement links TRBV6-1 to TRBJ2-7; unclear D gene. V lost 1 base, J lost 4 bases, and 8 bases lay in between. The CDR3 is made up of 13 amino acids. Per the germline V gene, CDR1 is MNHNS and CDR2 is SASEGT. The DNA for the CDR3 is TGTGCCAGCAGTGAAGGATGGGGTTACGAGCAGTACGTC. It encodes CASSEGWGYEQYV.

In this sample, this clonotype turned up a few times. The gene calls are TRBV28 and TRBJ1-1; D ambiguous. Trimming removed 6 bases from V and 3 bases from J, with 8 bases in between. This CDR3 comprises 12 residues. Germline V CDR1 and CDR2: MDHEN, SYDVKM. The CDR3 sequence is CASSSGYTEAFF. The CDR3 DNA reads as TGTGCCAGCAGCTCCGGATACACTGAAGCTTTCTTT.

This clonotype showed up just a few times. The J gene is TRBJ2-2, the V gene TRBV7-9; a weak D match, TRBD2 (6 bases). V dropped 7 bases and J dropped 4 bases, with 22 bases sitting between them. The germline V gene has CDR1 SEHNR and CDR2 FQNEAQ (reference sequence). CDR3 length: 17 amino acids. The DNA of the CDR3 is TGTGCCAGCAACGGGGGATATCAGGACTATAGCACCGGGGAGCTGTTTTTT. Translating gives CASNGGYQDYSTGELFF.

Only a few counts were recorded for this clonotype. The V and J genes are TRBV6-6 and TRBJ2-7; D is uncertain. CDR3 length equals 13 residues. The V end was cut by 5 bases, the J end by 1 base, with 9 bases between. CDR1 and CDR2 from the germline V gene are MNHNY and SVGAGI (reference sequence). CDR3: CASSTPGSYEQYF. The CDR3 nucleotides read TGTGCCAGCAGTACGCCGGGTTCCTACGAGCAGTACTTC.

This clonotype was found many times. The chain carries TRBV5-5 and TRBJ2-5; D may be TRBD1 or TRBD2 (5 bases each). This CDR3 is built from 15 residues. The germline V gene encodes CDR1 SGHKS and CDR2 YYEKEE (reference sequence). Trimming cost V 0 bases and J 2 bases, with 11 bases left between them. CDR3 DNA: TGTGCCAGCAGCTTGGTTCAGGGACGTCAAGAGACCCAGTACTTC. Its translation is CASSLVQGRQETQYF.

The chain recombines TRBV29-1 with TRBJ2-3; TRBD2 agrees at 8 bases. From germline, CDR1 is SQVTM and CDR2 ANQGSEA. J gave up 4 bases and V 8 bases, and 5 bases lay outside the gene matches. This CDR3 comprises 12 residues. The CDR3 coding sequence is TGCAGCTGGGCGGGGGGTGCAGATACGCAGTATTTT. It specifies CSWAGGADTQYF.

This clonotype was seen repeatedly, ten times or more. The V call is TRBV7-6, the J call TRBJ2-3, with 10 bases fitting TRBD1. This CDR3 has 15 residues. J was trimmed by 3 bases and V by 2 bases; bases with no gene match: 2. Germline assignment: CDR1 SGHVS and CDR2 FNYEAQ. Written as DNA, the CDR3 is TGTGCCAGCAGCTTAAGACAGGGGGCAACAGATACGCAGTATTTT. Amino acids: CASSLRQGATDTQYF.

This clonotype was seen at least ten times. This chain connects TRBV20-1 to TRBJ1-1; D ambiguous. Trimming removed 2 bases from V and 0 bases from J, with 10 bases in between. The CDR3 totals 14 residues. The germline V gene encodes CDR1 DFQATT and CDR2 SNEGSKA (reference sequence). CDR3 DNA: TGCAGTGCTAGACGCGAGGAATTGAACACTGAAGCTTTCTTT. Translation gives CSARREELNTEAFF.

This sequence joins TRBV28 and TRBJ2-2; TRBD2 matches at 8 bases. The ends lost 3 bases at V and 0 bases at J; junction bases unmatched: 3. This CDR3 contains 16 residues. Germline V gene lookup returns CDR1 MDHEN and CDR2 SYDVKM. CDR3 nucleotide sequence: TGTGCCAGCAGTTTTGCGGGAGGCTCGAACACCGGGGAGCTGTTTTTT. Amino acid sequence: CASSFAGGSNTGELFF.

V usage is TRBV28 and J usage is TRBJ2-3, with 8 bases that match TRBD1. The CDR3 extends over 14 amino acids. Germline CDR1 is MDHEN and CDR2 is SYDVKM. V was pared by 10 bases and J by 3 bases, with 9 bases of the junction left unmatched. CDR3 bases: TGTGCCACCGAGGACAGGGATAGGACAGATACGCAGTATTTT. This codes for CATEDRDRTDTQYF.

This rearrangement joins TRBV19 to TRBJ1-5, with 8 positions matching TRBD1. Losses at the gene ends were 5 bases for V and 0 bases for J; bases not matched to a gene: 9. Germline V CDR1 and CDR2: LNHDA, SQIVND (reference sequence). This CDR3 has 17 amino acids. The CDR3 region has the DNA TGTGCCAGTAGTCCGAGAACAGGGGGATTTAGCAATCAGCCCCAGCATTTT. Its protein product is CASSPRTGGFSNQPQHF. Using reference TRBV19 and TRBJ1-5 for the parts outside the CDR3, the full variable domain is DGGITQSPKYLFRKEGQNVTLSCEQNLNHDAMYWYRQDPGQGLRLIYYSQIVNDFQKGDIAEGYSVSREKKESFPLTVTSAQKNPTAFYLCASSPRTGGFSNQPQHFGDGTRLSIL.